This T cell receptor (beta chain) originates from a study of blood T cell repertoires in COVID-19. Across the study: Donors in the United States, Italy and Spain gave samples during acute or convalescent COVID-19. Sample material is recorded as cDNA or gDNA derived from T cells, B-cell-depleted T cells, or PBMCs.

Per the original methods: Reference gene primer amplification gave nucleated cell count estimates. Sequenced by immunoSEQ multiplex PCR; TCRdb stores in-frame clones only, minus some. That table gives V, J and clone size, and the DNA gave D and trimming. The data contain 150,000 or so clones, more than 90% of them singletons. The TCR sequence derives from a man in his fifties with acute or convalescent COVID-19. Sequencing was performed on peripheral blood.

CDR3: CASSPPGVAGAYEQYF. In DNA form, the CDR3 reads TGCGCCAGCAGCCCCCCCGGGGTAGCGGGAGCCTACGAGCAGTACTTC. This chain uses TRBV4-1 with TRBJ2-7; 9 nucleotides line up with TRBD2. V dropped 4 bases and J dropped 2; count of bases not matched to a gene: 9. The germline gives CDR1 MGHRA, CDR2 YSYEKL. The CDR3 contains 16 residues.